Detailed here is one T cell receptor (beta chain). Its antigen remains unidentified. Base qualities are not recorded, but no much larger clone differs from it by a single base. The sample comes from a study of long-term antiretroviral therapy in people with HIV (dated by TCRdb to between 2021 and 2022). Background for the entire study: The earliest samples were collected approximately a decade before the 2015 WHO recommendation for immediate ART, a period when ART was typically delayed until CD4 counts fell. The cohort contributed about 200 cryopreserved PBMC samples from about 31 adults with confirmed HIV infection, collected serially over a mean of around 6 years (range 1-12). No cross-contamination during QIAcube processing was seen in test extractions of a monoclonal T-cell line run alongside 33 polyclonal samples. About 35% of the 30 participants with HIV were female. Whether ART initiation and durable HIV suppression were associated with changes in peripheral blood TRB repertoire composition and diversity was tested in a retrospective serial study.

The immunoSEQ hsTCRB v3.0 assay was used at survey level resolution to sequence the TRB variable region. A depth of roughly 35,000-50,000 T-cell genomes per sample was targeted for TRB sequencing. Pooled TRB libraries were sequenced on an Illumina MiSeq with a v3 150-cycle kit. Processing in the source paper ran as follows. Analysis of repertoires was carried out in R inside a reproducible Nextflow workflow spanning QC, data transformation and analysis. Custom analyses were implemented in LymphoSeq2, an R package for AIRR-Seq data exploration. Four samples yielding fewer than 5000 total TRB sequences were excluded, leaving approximately 190 analyzed HIV repertoires. Of the 188 retained HIV repertoires, almost 60 were collected before and around 130 after ART initiation. Repertoires were downsampled to 5000 TRB nucleotide sequences, and summary statistics were averaged over 100 downsampling iterations. TRB sequences were retained for analysis only if CDR3 regions of at least seven amino acids were present. Two measures captured diversity: a Shannon entropy-derived clonality score and the Gini coefficient. In the repertoire networks, any two of the top 5000 CDR3 amino acid sequences were connected whenever the two sequences differed by an edit distance of one. Antigen specificity groups and MHC restriction were predicted for TRB CDR3 amino acid sequences with GLIPH2. CDR3 amino acid sequences were matched against VDJdb and McPAS-TCR to flag known CMV, EBV, HIV or tissue antigen associations. Pre-ART, post-ART and control groups were compared with Wilcoxon signed-rank tests and Holm-Bonferroni correction. Not all clones reach the TCRdb copy of this immuneACCESS table, which keeps in-frame sequences only. Checked studies attribute under half of the gap to unresolved V genes and leave the rest unexplained. The D gene and trimming were derived from the DNA, and the V and J assignments and clone size from that table. This sample lists 17,000 or so clones; roughly 71% were detected once. About 15% of the sample comes from the top ten.

The full study reports these points: Because cell numbers in pre-ART samples were limited, unsorted PBMC were profiled instead of sorted CD4+ and CD8+ T cells. A significant increase in TRB diversity was found to be associated with ART initiation, although TRB diversity was observed to remain significantly below that of transplant donor controls even after long-term ART. Inferences about post-ART repertoire changes are limited because no data were available on ART adherence, viral resistance or therapy changes. Owing to limited PBMC availability, only the TCR beta chain was sequenced, without alpha chain pairing. The samples span the years 2004 to 2017, and the ART regimens used may be less effective than current regimens. HIV repertoires had narrower CDR3 length ranges than controls, and the network structure suggested an antigen-experienced repertoire that shifted only slightly toward naive after ART. At every time point, the repertoire was dominated by expanded TRB clones first identified before ART initiation, although this dominance fluctuated and, in many PLHIV, declined after ART.

The V end loses 5 bases and the J end loses 5 bases, and a stretch of 10 bases separates them. The CDR3 runs 12 residues from the cysteine to the phenylalanine. Only the CDR3 region is kept as DNA, spanning 36 bases read in frame from base 1. CDR1 is given as GTSNPN and CDR2 as SVGIG, both from the germline V gene (reference sequence). To be included, a participant needed at least one PBMC sample from before ART initiation plus at least two post-ART samples. All participants with HIV were treated in the United States of America. Before DNA extraction, cryopreserved samples of about 0.9-11 million PBMC were thawed and washed. At the time of the earliest PBMC sample, participants with HIV were aged between about 20 and 60 years. Each participant contributed PBMC samples from 1-4 timepoints before ART initiation and 2-8 timepoints after ART initiation, with a median of 7 samples. For every participant, serial HIV viral load, CD4+ T-cell count, ART history and demographic data were obtained. A Qiagen kit on a QIAcube was used to extract genomic DNA from unsorted PBMC, with samples processed in batches of 12.

Recombination connected TRBV30 to TRBJ1-3, and the D gene may be TRBD1, 5 bases matching. This TCR derives from a woman in her forties or fifties with HIV. Sequences were derived from unsorted PBMCs, sampled nearly 2.6 years before starting antiretroviral therapy. The CDR3 amino acid sequence is: CAWGDGRNTIYF. The nucleotides read TGTGCCTGGGGGGACGGACGAAACACCATATATTTT.